This TCR beta chain emerged from a study of blood T cell repertoires in COVID-19. Study as a whole: The United States, Italy and Spain supplied acute and convalescent COVID-19 samples.

Germline loops: CDR1 MNHEY, CDR2 SMNVEV (reference sequence). The CDR3 runs 14 residues. V lost 5 bases and J lost 2; bases outside the gene matches: 1. During active infection, Seattle patients enrolled and were then monitored through disease. As for this clone: Other DNA variants within this sample encode the same CDR3.

Profiling relied on immunoSEQ multiplex PCR, and the TCRdb table lists in-frame clones only, not all of them. The top ten clones hold roughly 4% of a sample with around 340,000 clones, over 85% of them seen once. The J gene is TRBJ2-3, the V gene TRBV27, with 10 bases identical to TRBD2. Sequenced sample: peripheral blood. This TCR was sampled from a woman aged 60-70 years with COVID-19, enrolled during active disease. CDR3 nucleotide sequence: TGTGCCAGCAGTCTAGCGGGGGCCACAGATACGCAGTATTTT. This codes for CASSLAGATDTQYF.